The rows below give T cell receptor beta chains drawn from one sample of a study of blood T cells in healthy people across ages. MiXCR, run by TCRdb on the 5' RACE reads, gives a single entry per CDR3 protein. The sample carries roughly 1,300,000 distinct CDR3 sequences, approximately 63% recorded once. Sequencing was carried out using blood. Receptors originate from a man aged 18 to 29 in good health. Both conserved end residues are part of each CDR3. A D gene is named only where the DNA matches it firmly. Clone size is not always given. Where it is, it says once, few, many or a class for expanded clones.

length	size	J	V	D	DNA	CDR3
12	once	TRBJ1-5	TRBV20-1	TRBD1	TGCAGTGCTGGACAGGGAAATCAGCCCCAGCATTTT	CSAGQGNQPQHF
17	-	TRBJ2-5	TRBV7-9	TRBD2	TGTGCCAGCAGTCGAAGACTAGCGGGAGTGAGGGAGGAGACCCAGTACTTC	CASSRRLAGVREETQYF
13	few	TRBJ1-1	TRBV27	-	TGTGCCAGCAGTTTGGTGAAGAACACTGAAGCTTTCTTT	CASSLVKNTEAFF
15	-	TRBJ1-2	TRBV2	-	TGTGCCAGCAGTGAAGTAGGCAGGGCTATTGCTGGCTACACCTTC	CASSEVGRAIAGYTF
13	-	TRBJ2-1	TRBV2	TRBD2	TGTGCCAGCAAGGGACTAGCGGCCGATGAGCAGTTCTTC	CASKGLAADEQFF
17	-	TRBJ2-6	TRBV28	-	TGTGCCAGCAGTTTATTAGCAGGGGTTCCGGGGGCCAACGTCCTGACTTTC	CASSLLAGVPGANVLTF
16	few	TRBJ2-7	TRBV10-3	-	TGTGCCATCAGTGAGAAAGGGGCAGACAACGCCTACGAGCAGTACTTC	CAISEKGADNAYEQYF
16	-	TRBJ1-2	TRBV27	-	TGTGCCAGCAGTTTAGGGGCACCATACCTTAACTATGGCTACACCTTC	CASSLGAPYLNYGYTF
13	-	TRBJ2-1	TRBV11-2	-	TGTGCCAGCAAACTTATCGGGGGTAATGAGCAGTTCTTC	CASKLIGGNEQFF
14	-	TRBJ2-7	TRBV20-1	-	TGCAGTGCGTTAACCGGGACACCGCCTCGGGAGCAGTACTTC	CSALTGTPPREQYF
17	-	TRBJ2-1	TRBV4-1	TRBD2	TGCGCCAGCAGCCAAGTTGGCGGGAGGGTACGTTTTAATGAGCAGTTCTTC	CASSQVGGRVRFNEQFF
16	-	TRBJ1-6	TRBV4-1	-	TGCGCCAGCAGCCACGGCCCGGACGGACTGGGTTCACCCCTCCACTTT	CASSHGPDGLGSPLHF
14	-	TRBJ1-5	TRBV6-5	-	TGTGCCAGCAGTTACGGTCCGGTCAATCAGCCCCAGCATTTT	CASSYGPVNQPQHF
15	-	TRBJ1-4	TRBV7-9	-	TGTGCCAGCAGTACAAACAGAGCAACTAATGAAAAACTGTTTTTT	CASSTNRATNEKLFF
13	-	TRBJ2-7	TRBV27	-	TGTGCCAGCAGTATCAAGATCCTTTACGAGCAGTACTTC	CASSIKILYEQYF
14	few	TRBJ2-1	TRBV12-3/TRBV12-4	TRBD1	TGTGCCAGCAGGGGACAGGGGGCACACAATGAGCAGTTCTTC	CASRGQGAHNEQFF
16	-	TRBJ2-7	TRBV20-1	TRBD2	TGCAGTGCTAGTGATCTAAGACTAGCGGGAACGCCCGAGCAGTACTTC	CSASDLRLAGTPEQYF
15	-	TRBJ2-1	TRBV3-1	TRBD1	TGTGCCAGCAGCCCCAGCCGCTCGGACAGGGACGAGCAGTTCTTC	CASSPSRSDRDEQFF
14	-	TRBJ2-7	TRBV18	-	TGTGCCAGCTCACCAAGGACCGAGCCCTACGAGCAGTACTTC	CASSPRTEPYEQYF
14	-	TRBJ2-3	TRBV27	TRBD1	TGTGCCAGCAGTACCGGGACAGGACCGGATACGCAGTATTTT	CASSTGTGPDTQYF
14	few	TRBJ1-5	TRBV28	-	TGTGCCAGCAGTGACAGCTTTAGCAATCAGCCCCAGCATTTT	CASSDSFSNQPQHF
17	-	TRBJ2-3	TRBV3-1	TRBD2	TGTGCCAGCAGCCAAACTCTTAGCGGGAGATTCTCAGATACGCAGTATTTT	CASSQTLSGRFSDTQYF
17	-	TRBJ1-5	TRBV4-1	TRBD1	TGCGCCAGCAGCCAATTAGCGCAAAGACAGGGTAATCAGCCCCAGCATTTT	CASSQLAQRQGNQPQHF
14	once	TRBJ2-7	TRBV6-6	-	TGTGCCAGCAGCTCGCGGGACTCCCCGGGCGAGCAGTACTTC	CASSSRDSPGEQYF